These T cell receptor beta chains were read from a single sample in a study of CD8 T cell repertoires and HIV-1 epitope variants. These TCRs' antigens remain unknown. Some clones are missing from TCRdb's copy, which holds only in-frame ones; the method was immunoSEQ multiplex PCR. Among about 5,200 clones listed, roughly 60% were seen once. Input material: cultured CD8+ T cells derived from PBMCs. The receptors originated from a male donor with HIV. The CDR3 runs from the conserved cysteine through the conserved F or W. Fields, in order: CDR3 DNA, CDR3 protein, V gene, clone size, D gene, J gene. The D gene is left open where the match is weak. The size field is filled for only some rows; it gives once, few, many or a size class.

CDR3 DNA: TGTGCCAGCAGTCCAGGCGGTAACTATGGCTACACCTTC; CDR3 protein: CASSPGGNYGYTF; V gene: TRBV6-5; clone size: NA; D gene: NA; J gene: TRBJ1-2
CDR3 DNA: TGTGCCAGCAGTCTGAACTTAGATCGGGCCAACGTCCTGACTTTC; CDR3 protein: CASSLNLDRANVLTF; V gene: TRBV28; clone size: NA; D gene: NA; J gene: TRBJ2-6
CDR3 DNA: TGTGCCAGCAGTGAAGCGTGGCGCTACGAGCAGTACTTC; CDR3 protein: CASSEAWRYEQYF; V gene: TRBV2; clone size: NA; D gene: NA; J gene: TRBJ2-7
CDR3 DNA: TGTGCCAGCAGCTTAGGAGCGGGGGGAAGGGAGCAGTTCTTC; CDR3 protein: CASSLGAGGREQFF; V gene: TRBV7-6; clone size: NA; D gene: TRBD2; J gene: TRBJ2-1
CDR3 DNA: TGTGCCAGTAGTACAGGGATACGGAACACTGAAGCTTTCTTT; CDR3 protein: CASSTGIRNTEAFF; V gene: TRBV19; clone size: NA; D gene: NA; J gene: TRBJ1-1
CDR3 DNA: TGTGCCAGCAGTTTGGCGAAGAACACTGAAGCTTTCTTT; CDR3 protein: CASSLAKNTEAFF; V gene: TRBV28; clone size: NA; D gene: NA; J gene: TRBJ1-1
CDR3 DNA: TGTGCCAGCAGCTTGGTCGGGGGCCTACAAGAGACCCAGTACTTC; CDR3 protein: CASSLVGGLQETQYF; V gene: TRBV7-3; clone size: NA; D gene: NA; J gene: TRBJ2-5
CDR3 DNA: TGTGCGAGCAGGCCCACTGGGCTAGCGGGGGGTCCATCAAGGGGCAATGAGCAGTTCTTC; CDR3 protein: CASRPTGLAGGPSRGNEQFF; V gene: TRBV28; clone size: NA; D gene: TRBD2; J gene: TRBJ2-1
CDR3 DNA: TGTGCCAGCATTCTAGCGGGGGACACCGGGGAGCTGTTTTTT; CDR3 protein: CASILAGDTGELFF; V gene: TRBV6-1; clone size: NA; D gene: TRBD2; J gene: TRBJ2-2
CDR3 DNA: TGCAGCGTTGAAGTTGAGGGACAGGGGTCGAACGAGCAGTACTTC; CDR3 protein: CSVEVEGQGSNEQYF; V gene: TRBV29-1; clone size: few; D gene: TRBD1; J gene: TRBJ2-7
CDR3 DNA: TGTGCCAGCTCACCGGGGACCACCGGCACAGATACGCAGTATTTT; CDR3 protein: CASSPGTTGTDTQYF; V gene: TRBV18; clone size: NA; D gene: NA; J gene: TRBJ2-3
CDR3 DNA: TGTGCCAGCAGTTACTCGAAAAATGGTGAAAAACTGTTTTTT; CDR3 protein: CASSYSKNGEKLFF; V gene: TRBV6-5; clone size: NA; D gene: NA; J gene: TRBJ1-4
CDR3 DNA: TGTGCCAGTAGTATAGCCCTTGGAGAGGGGGCCTTCACCGGGGAGCTGTTTTTT; CDR3 protein: CASSIALGEGAFTGELFF; V gene: TRBV19; clone size: NA; D gene: TRBD1; J gene: TRBJ2-2
CDR3 DNA: TGCGCCAGCAGCTTGGGTGTCTACAATGAGCAGTTCTTC; CDR3 protein: CASSLGVYNEQFF; V gene: TRBV5-1; clone size: NA; D gene: NA; J gene: TRBJ2-1
CDR3 DNA: TGTGCCATCAGTGAAAGTGTGGAAGAGACCCAGTACTTC; CDR3 protein: CAISESVEETQYF; V gene: TRBV10-3; clone size: NA; D gene: NA; J gene: TRBJ2-5
CDR3 DNA: TGTGCCAGCAGTGAGGGGGGGACATTGAATGAGCAGTTCTTC; CDR3 protein: CASSEGGTLNEQFF; V gene: TRBV2; clone size: large; D gene: NA; J gene: TRBJ2-1
CDR3 DNA: TGCGCCAGCAGCCAAGTTCACAGGGCCGGTCAGCCCCAGCATTTT; CDR3 protein: CASSQVHRAGQPQHF; V gene: TRBV4-1; clone size: NA; D gene: NA; J gene: TRBJ1-5
CDR3 DNA: TGTGCCACAGCACCGGCAGCAGCACAAGAGACCCAGTACTTC; CDR3 protein: CATAPAAAQETQYF; V gene: TRBV15; clone size: NA; D gene: NA; J gene: TRBJ2-5
CDR3 DNA: TGTGCCAGCAGGCGGACAGGAATAACCTACGAGCAGTACTTC; CDR3 protein: CASRRTGITYEQYF; V gene: TRBV5-6; clone size: NA; D gene: TRBD1; J gene: TRBJ2-7
CDR3 DNA: TGTGCCAGTAGTATCGGCCGAGCTAACTATGGCTACACCTTC; CDR3 protein: CASSIGRANYGYTF; V gene: TRBV19; clone size: NA; D gene: NA; J gene: TRBJ1-2
CDR3 DNA: TGTGCCAGCAGCCTCACGGTGGGAGCGGGGGCCTACAATGAGCAGTTCTTC; CDR3 protein: CASSLTVGAGAYNEQFF; V gene: TRBV14; clone size: once; D gene: TRBD2; J gene: TRBJ2-1
CDR3 DNA: TGTGCCAGCAGCCCGGGGGGGGGCGAGCAGTACTTC; CDR3 protein: CASSPGGGEQYF; V gene: TRBV6-5; clone size: NA; D gene: TRBD2; J gene: TRBJ2-7
CDR3 DNA: TGTGCCAGCAGTTACTCGACGACTAGCGGGGGTAATGAGCAGTTCTTC; CDR3 protein: CASSYSTTSGGNEQFF; V gene: TRBV6-5; clone size: medium-sized; D gene: TRBD2; J gene: TRBJ2-1
CDR3 DNA: TGTGCCAGCATCGGGACAGGGAATTACGAGCAGTACTTC; CDR3 protein: CASIGTGNYEQYF; V gene: TRBV28; clone size: NA; D gene: TRBD1; J gene: TRBJ2-7
CDR3 DNA: TGTGCCAGCAGCGTAGAAGGAAATCAGAACACTGAAGCTTTCTTT; CDR3 protein: CASSVEGNQNTEAFF; V gene: TRBV9; clone size: NA; D gene: NA; J gene: TRBJ1-1
CDR3 DNA: TGTGCCAGTAGTACCCAGGGACAGGGGAACACTGAAGCTTTCTTT; CDR3 protein: CASSTQGQGNTEAFF; V gene: TRBV19; clone size: NA; D gene: TRBD1; J gene: TRBJ1-1
CDR3 DNA: TGTGCCAGCAGCCAAGAAACTACGGAATATAGCACAGATACGCAGTATTTT; CDR3 protein: CASSQETTEYSTDTQYF; V gene: TRBV4-2; clone size: NA; D gene: NA; J gene: TRBJ2-3
CDR3 DNA: TGCGCCAGCAGCCTCCGGACAGGGATCACAGATACGCAGTATTTT; CDR3 protein: CASSLRTGITDTQYF; V gene: TRBV4-3; clone size: NA; D gene: TRBD1; J gene: TRBJ2-3
CDR3 DNA: TGTGCCAGCAGCTTAGAGGGGAGGGACACTGAAGCTTTCTTT; CDR3 protein: CASSLEGRDTEAFF; V gene: TRBV5-6; clone size: NA; D gene: NA; J gene: TRBJ1-1
CDR3 DNA: TGTGCCAGCAGTTTCTCATTGTCTGGGGCCAACGTCCTGACTTTC; CDR3 protein: CASSFSLSGANVLTF; V gene: TRBV28; clone size: once; D gene: NA; J gene: TRBJ2-6
CDR3 DNA: TGCGCCAGCAGTGAGGCGGCAGGGCTCACAGATACGCAGTATTTT; CDR3 protein: CASSEAAGLTDTQYF; V gene: TRBV10-2; clone size: NA; D gene: NA; J gene: TRBJ2-3
CDR3 DNA: TGTGCCACCAGCAGAGATTTACAGGGCTCACCCCTCCACTTT; CDR3 protein: CATSRDLQGSPLHF; V gene: TRBV15; clone size: NA; D gene: NA; J gene: TRBJ1-6
CDR3 DNA: TGTGCCACCAGCAAATTTAGACGGACTACCGGCACAGATACGCAGTATTTT; CDR3 protein: CATSKFRRTTGTDTQYF; V gene: TRBV15; clone size: NA; D gene: NA; J gene: TRBJ2-3
CDR3 DNA: TGTGCCAGCAGTTTTAGCGGGAGGGGCTACGAGCAGTACTTC; CDR3 protein: CASSFSGRGYEQYF; V gene: TRBV28; clone size: few; D gene: TRBD2; J gene: TRBJ2-7
CDR3 DNA: TGTGCCAGCAGGGCGCAGGTAAATAGCAATCAGCCCCAGCATTTT; CDR3 protein: CASRAQVNSNQPQHF; V gene: TRBV6-5; clone size: NA; D gene: NA; J gene: TRBJ1-5
CDR3 DNA: TGTGCCAGCAGCCGGTGGGGCGGTAAGGAGAAGGCGAACGAGCAGTACTTC; CDR3 protein: CASSRWGGKEKANEQYF; V gene: TRBV5-6; clone size: NA; D gene: NA; J gene: TRBJ2-7
CDR3 DNA: TGCGCCAGCAGCCAAGATGGGGCAGGGGGAGTGGATACGCAGTATTTT; CDR3 protein: CASSQDGAGGVDTQYF; V gene: TRBV4-3; clone size: NA; D gene: TRBD1; J gene: TRBJ2-3
CDR3 DNA: TGTGCCAGCAGTTACTCACAGGGTGGCTCTGGAAACACCATATATTTT; CDR3 protein: CASSYSQGGSGNTIYF; V gene: TRBV6-5; clone size: NA; D gene: NA; J gene: TRBJ1-3
CDR3 DNA: TGTGCCAGCAGCGTAGACTACAATGAGCAGTTCTTC; CDR3 protein: CASSVDYNEQFF; V gene: TRBV9; clone size: NA; D gene: NA; J gene: TRBJ2-1
CDR3 DNA: TGTGCCAGCAGTTACGGACAGGGAGGCGAGCAGTACTTC; CDR3 protein: CASSYGQGGEQYF; V gene: TRBV6-5; clone size: NA; D gene: TRBD1; J gene: TRBJ2-7
CDR3 DNA: TGCGCCAGCAACCCCTCGGGGTTCCGGGACGAGCAGTACTTC; CDR3 protein: CASNPSGFRDEQYF; V gene: TRBV5-1; clone size: NA; D gene: NA; J gene: TRBJ2-7
CDR3 DNA: TGTGCCCCTACAGGGGGGTCCTTCTATGGCTACACCTTC; CDR3 protein: CAPTGGSFYGYTF; V gene: TRBV30; clone size: large; D gene: TRBD1; J gene: TRBJ1-2
CDR3 DNA: TGTGCCAGCACCCCCTGGGACAGGGGAACCGGGGAGCTGTTTTTT; CDR3 protein: CASTPWDRGTGELFF; V gene: TRBV28; clone size: NA; D gene: TRBD1; J gene: TRBJ2-2
CDR3 DNA: TGCAGCGTCATGGGAGGGACAGGGGAGAATGAGCAGTTCTTC; CDR3 protein: CSVMGGTGENEQFF; V gene: TRBV29-1; clone size: once; D gene: TRBD1; J gene: TRBJ2-1
CDR3 DNA: TGCAGCGTTGAGTTTTTGTGGGGACTAGCGGGGGACTACAATGAGCAGTTCTTC; CDR3 protein: CSVEFLWGLAGDYNEQFF; V gene: TRBV29-1; clone size: few; D gene: TRBD2; J gene: TRBJ2-1
CDR3 DNA: TGTGCCAGCAGTGAAAAGGGTAACTATGGCTACACCTTC; CDR3 protein: CASSEKGNYGYTF; V gene: TRBV2; clone size: few; D gene: NA; J gene: TRBJ1-2
CDR3 DNA: TGTGCCAGTAGTTGGGGGACAGGCACTGAAGCTTTCTTT; CDR3 protein: CASSWGTGTEAFF; V gene: TRBV19; clone size: few; D gene: TRBD1; J gene: TRBJ1-1
CDR3 DNA: TGTGCCAGCAGTGAGGGAGGGGGCCTATACAATGAGCAGTTCTTC; CDR3 protein: CASSEGGGLYNEQFF; V gene: TRBV2; clone size: NA; D gene: NA; J gene: TRBJ2-1
CDR3 DNA: TGTGCCTGGGAGCACCCGGGGGGGCCGGGTGAGCAGTTCTTC; CDR3 protein: CAWEHPGGPGEQFF; V gene: TRBV30; clone size: NA; D gene: TRBD2; J gene: TRBJ2-1
CDR3 DNA: TGCAGCGTTGTTGGGGGATCTAGGGAAGATACGCAGTATTTT; CDR3 protein: CSVVGGSREDTQYF; V gene: TRBV29-1; clone size: NA; D gene: NA; J gene: TRBJ2-3
CDR3 DNA: TGTGCCAGCAGCGACAGATACAATGAGCAGTTCTTC; CDR3 protein: CASSDRYNEQFF; V gene: TRBV6-6; clone size: few; D gene: NA; J gene: TRBJ2-1
CDR3 DNA: TGCGCCAGCAGCTTGGAGGTCGTTTCCTCCTACGAGCAGTACTTC; CDR3 protein: CASSLEVVSSYEQYF; V gene: TRBV5-1; clone size: few; D gene: NA; J gene: TRBJ2-7
CDR3 DNA: TGTGCCAGCAGCTACAGGTTTAACTACGAGCAGTACTTC; CDR3 protein: CASSYRFNYEQYF; V gene: TRBV27; clone size: NA; D gene: NA; J gene: TRBJ2-7
CDR3 DNA: TGTGCCATCAGTGTGATATTGGGGACAGATTACAATGAGCAGTTCTTC; CDR3 protein: CAISVILGTDYNEQFF; V gene: TRBV10-3; clone size: NA; D gene: TRBD1; J gene: TRBJ2-1
CDR3 DNA: TGCGCCAGCAGCCAAGATTATTCCGGGACCCCGCACGGGGAGCTGTTTTTT; CDR3 protein: CASSQDYSGTPHGELFF; V gene: TRBV4-3; clone size: NA; D gene: NA; J gene: TRBJ2-2